This is a list of T cell receptor beta chains from one sample in a study of OX40 agonist ivuxolimab in advanced cancers. The assay was immunoSEQ multiplex PCR, and TCRdb's table has in-frame clones only and misses some. The sample includes under 20,000 clones, 75% to 85% of them seen just once. Sequencing was performed on CD4+ or CD8+ T cells sorted from blood, taken in a trial of the OX40 agonist ivuxolimab. Receptors originate from an adult with an advanced solid tumor such as melanoma, head and neck, liver or kidney cancer. CDR3s include the opening cysteine and the closing phenylalanine or tryptophan. The D gene is left open where the match is weak. The listing skips clone size in some rows; elsewhere it reads once, few, many or a size class.

clone_size d_call j_call v_call cdr3_aa cdr3_nt
. . TRBJ2-7 TRBV6-6 CASSWQGSYEQYF TGTGCCAGCAGTTGGCAGGGGTCGTACGAGCAGTACTTC
. TRBD1 TRBJ2-2 TRBV29-1 CSVGYTGGMDTGELFF TGCAGCGTTGGGTATACAGGGGGCATGGACACCGGGGAGCTGTTTTTT
. . TRBJ1-1 TRBV19 CASSIGPGAEAFF TGTGCCAGTAGTATTGGACCGGGGGCTGAAGCTTTCTTT
few TRBD2 TRBJ2-3 TRBV30 CAWRGAGGHTDTQYF TGTGCCTGGAGGGGAGCGGGAGGACACACAGATACGCAGTATTTT
. . TRBJ2-7 TRBV5-1 CASSLELTTSRYEQYF TGCGCCAGCAGCTTGGAGTTGACTACCTCACGTTACGAGCAGTACTTC
. . TRBJ1-2 TRBV6-1 CASSEVSRSLNYGYTF TGTGCCAGCAGTGAGGTCAGTCGGTCCCTTAACTATGGCTACACCTTC
. . TRBJ1-2 TRBV30 CAWGHYGYTF TGTGCCTGGGGCCACTATGGCTACACCTTC
. . TRBJ1-2 TRBV11-3 CASTAGRGYTF TGTGCCAGCACAGCAGGGCGCGGCTACACCTTC
. . TRBJ1-1 TRBV29-1 CSVEHHGQLNTEAFF TGCAGCGTTGAACACCACGGACAGTTGAACACTGAAGCTTTCTTT
. . TRBJ2-2 TRBV6-5 CASSRTASDTGELFF TGTGCCAGCAGCCGAACTGCAAGTGACACCGGGGAGCTGTTTTTT
. . TRBJ2-3 TRBV20-1 CSASRSDTQYF TGCAGTGCTAGCCGGAGCGATACGCAGTATTTT
. TRBD2 TRBJ2-1 TRBV14 CASSPFRVAGANEQFF TGTGCCAGCAGCCCCTTTAGGGTAGCGGGAGCCAATGAGCAGTTCTTC
. TRBD2 TRBJ2-2 TRBV18 CASSPPAGGNTGELFF TGTGCCAGCTCACCCCCAGCGGGAGGAAACACCGGGGAGCTGTTTTTT
once . TRBJ2-3 TRBV11-2 CASSLSWDKYRDTQYF TGTGCCAGCAGCTTAAGTTGGGACAAATATCGAGATACGCAGTATTTT
few TRBD2 TRBJ2-4 TRBV4-3 CASSQDLSSGNKNIQYF TGCGCCAGCAGCCAAGATCTTTCTAGCGGAAACAAAAACATTCAGTACTTC
. . TRBJ1-2 TRBV4-1 CASTSQEGGAYGYTF TGCGCCAGCACCAGCCAAGAGGGAGGGGCCTATGGCTACACCTTC
. TRBD2 TRBJ2-1 TRBV28 CASSPLTLWTSDEQFF TGTGCCAGCAGCCCTTTGACCCTATGGACTAGCGATGAGCAGTTCTTC
. TRBD2 TRBJ2-1 TRBV9 CASSPRLAAYNEQFF TGTGCCAGCAGCCCCCGACTAGCGGCGTACAATGAGCAGTTCTTC
. . TRBJ2-1 TRBV7-3 CASSQGGRFYNEQFF TGTGCCAGCAGCCAAGGGGGACGCTTTTACAATGAGCAGTTCTTC
medium-sized . TRBJ1-2 TRBV7-9 CASSLWGLGQDYTF TGTGCCAGCAGCTTATGGGGCCTCGGGCAAGACTACACCTTC
. . TRBJ2-7 TRBV14 CASNKGVGEQYF TGTGCCAGCAATAAGGGGGTCGGCGAGCAGTACTTC
few TRBD1 TRBJ2-2 TRBV7-2 CASKPGTALPGELFF TGTGCCAGCAAACCCGGGACAGCCCTACCCGGGGAGCTGTTTTTT
. . TRBJ1-3 TRBV28 CASSRQDGNTIYF TGTGCCAGCAGCCGCCAGGATGGAAACACCATATATTTT
. TRBD1 TRBJ2-2 TRBV11-3 CASSTQGGLGGELFF TGTGCCAGCAGCACACAGGGGGGTCTCGGCGGGGAGCTGTTTTTT
. TRBD1 TRBJ1-2 TRBV5-6 CASSSGTGGYPNYGYTF TGTGCCAGCAGCTCAGGGACAGGGGGCTATCCTAACTATGGCTACACCTTC
. TRBD2 TRBJ2-5 TRBV7-3 CASSLRGGSGRQETQYF TGTGCCAGCAGCTTAAGGGGAGGTAGCGGGAGACAGGAGACCCAGTACTTC
. . TRBJ2-5 TRBV4-1 CASRKTGYQETQYF TGCGCCAGCAGGAAGACGGGGTACCAAGAGACCCAGTACTTC
. TRBD2 TRBJ2-4 TRBV15 CATRDRTSGRRAKNIQYF TGTGCCACCAGAGATAGGACTAGCGGGAGGAGGGCCAAAAACATTCAGTACTTC
. TRBD1 TRBJ2-1 TRBV5-4 CASRWDSSYNEQFF TGTGCCAGCAGATGGGACAGTTCCTACAATGAGCAGTTCTTC
. . TRBJ1-3 TRBV28 CASSLGGHSGNTIYF TGTGCCAGCAGTTTGGGCGGGCACTCTGGAAACACCATATATTTT
. . TRBJ2-2 TRBV10-3 CAISDRGKGNTGELFF TGTGCCATCAGTGATCGGGGCAAAGGGAACACCGGGGAGCTGTTTTTT
. TRBD1 TRBJ2-2 TRBV10-1 CASSEGTGDTGELFF TGCGCCAGCAGTGAGGGGACAGGGGACACCGGGGAGCTGTTTTTT
. . TRBJ2-2 TRBV5-1 CASSLGVDRRNTGELFF TGCGCCAGCAGCTTGGGGGTCGACAGGAGGAACACCGGGGAGCTGTTTTTT
. . TRBJ1-3 TRBV6-5 CASSSWGSGNTIYF TGTGCCAGCAGTTCGTGGGGGTCTGGAAACACCATATATTTT
. . TRBJ2-5 TRBV9 CASSVSTHNQETQYF TGTGCCAGCAGCGTATCGACACACAACCAAGAGACCCAGTACTTC
. . TRBJ2-3 TRBV27 CASSPPTQTDTQYF TGTGCCAGCAGTCCCCCGACTCAGACAGATACGCAGTATTTT
. TRBD2 TRBJ2-1 TRBV6-5 CASTEDSGGSNEQFF TGTGCCAGCACGGAGGATAGCGGGGGGTCCAATGAGCAGTTCTTC